Listed below are T cell receptor beta chains from one sample, sequenced in a study of T cells after yellow fever vaccination. One entry per CDR3 protein, called by TCRdb with MiXCR from the 5' RACE reads. The repertoire consists of a few hundred thousand distinct CDR3 sequences, with roughly a sixth occurring once and the leading ten covering around 17%. The sequences come from PBMCs, collected before the yellow fever booster vaccination. These receptors were obtained from a man aged 18 to 30 who received the YFV17D yellow fever vaccine. The CDR3 runs from the conserved cysteine through the conserved F or W. Fields, in order: V gene, clone size, D gene, J gene, CDR3 protein, CDR3 DNA. The D gene is left open where the match is weak. A row's size may be missing; if present it is once, few, many or a size class.

TRBV5-6	.	TRBD1	TRBJ1-2	CASSGKTGGYGYTF	TGTGCCAGCAGCGGAAAGACAGGGGGCTATGGCTACACCTTC
TRBV4-3	few	TRBD1	TRBJ2-1	CASSQSGQGKDEQFF	TGCGCCAGCAGCCAATCAGGACAGGGGAAGGATGAGCAGTTCTTC
TRBV5-1	few	TRBD1	TRBJ2-7	CASSLLGTGGHEQYF	TGCGCCAGCAGCTTGTTAGGGACAGGGGGTCACGAGCAGTACTTC
TRBV4-2	few	.	TRBJ2-7	CASSTSSGAYEQYF	TGTGCCAGCAGCACATCCTCAGGGGCCTACGAGCAGTACTTC
TRBV10-3	few	.	TRBJ1-5	CAISERWLTSNQPQHF	TGTGCCATCAGTGAGAGGTGGCTTACAAGCAATCAGCCCCAGCATTTT
TRBV12-3/TRBV12-4	few	TRBD1	TRBJ1-3	CASGGGRGNTIYF	TGTGCCAGCGGAGGGGGCAGGGGAAACACCATATATTTT
TRBV7-2	many	TRBD2	TRBJ2-3	CASSLAGGRADTQYF	TGTGCCAGCAGCTTAGCCGGGGGGAGGGCAGATACGCAGTATTTT
TRBV7-2	.	.	TRBJ2-2	CASSPRGARWNTGELFF	TGTGCCAGCAGCCCACGCGGGGCCCGCTGGAACACCGGGGAGCTGTTTTTT
TRBV5-1	.	TRBD1	TRBJ2-3	CASSLGQGAGDTQYF	TGCGCCAGCAGCTTGGGGCAGGGGGCTGGAGATACGCAGTATTTT
TRBV11-3	.	.	TRBJ1-1	CASSLGGDIGEAFF	TGTGCCAGCAGCTTAGGGGGGGATATTGGTGAAGCTTTCTTT
TRBV29-1	.	TRBD1	TRBJ1-2	CSATGVQNYGYTF	TGCAGCGCGACAGGGGTCCAAAACTATGGCTACACCTTC
TRBV7-3	few	.	TRBJ2-3	CASSSGNPYTDTQYF	TGTGCCAGCAGCTCCGGGAATCCATACACAGATACGCAGTATTTT
TRBV29-1	.	.	TRBJ2-3	CSVDSSGNTDTQYF	TGCAGCGTTGATTCCAGCGGAAACACAGATACGCAGTATTTT